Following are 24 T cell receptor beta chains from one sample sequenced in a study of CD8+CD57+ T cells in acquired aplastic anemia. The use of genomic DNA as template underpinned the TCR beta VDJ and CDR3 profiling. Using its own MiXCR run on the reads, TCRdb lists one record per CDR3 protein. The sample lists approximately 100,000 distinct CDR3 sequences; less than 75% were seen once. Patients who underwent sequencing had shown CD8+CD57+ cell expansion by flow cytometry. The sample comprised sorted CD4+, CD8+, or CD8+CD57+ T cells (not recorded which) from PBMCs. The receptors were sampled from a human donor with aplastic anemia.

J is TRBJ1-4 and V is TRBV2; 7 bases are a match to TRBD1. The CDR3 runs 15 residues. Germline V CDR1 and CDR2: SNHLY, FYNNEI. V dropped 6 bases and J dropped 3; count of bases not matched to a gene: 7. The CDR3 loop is CASRVPGQPNEKLFF. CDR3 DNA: TGTGCCAGCAGGGTACCGGGACAGCCTAATGAAAAACTGTTTTTT. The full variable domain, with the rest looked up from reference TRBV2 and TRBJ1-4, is EPEVTQTPSHQVTQMGQEVILRCVPISNHLYFYWYRQILGQKVEFLVSFYNNEISEKSEIFDDQFSVERPDGSNFTLKIRSTKLEDSAMYFCASRVPGQPNEKLFFGSGTQLSVL.

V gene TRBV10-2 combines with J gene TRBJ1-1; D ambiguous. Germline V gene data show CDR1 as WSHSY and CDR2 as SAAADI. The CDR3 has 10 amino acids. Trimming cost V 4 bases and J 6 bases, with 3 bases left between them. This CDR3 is CASSGAEAFF. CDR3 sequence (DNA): TGCGCCAGCAGTGGGGCTGAAGCTTTCTTT.

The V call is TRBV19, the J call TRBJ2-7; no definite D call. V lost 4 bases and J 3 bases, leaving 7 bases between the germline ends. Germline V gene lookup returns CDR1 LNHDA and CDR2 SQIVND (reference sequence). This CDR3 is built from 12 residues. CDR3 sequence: CASSNTFYEQYF. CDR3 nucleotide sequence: TGTGCCAGTAGTAACACCTTCTACGAGCAGTACTTC.

In nucleotides, the CDR3 is TGTGCCAGCGGTAACCTAGCGGGAGTCTACGAGCAGTACTTC. Its protein is CASGNLAGVYEQYF. J is TRBJ2-7 and V is TRBV2; 10 positions match TRBD2. V dropped 8 bases and J dropped 3; count of bases not matched to a gene: 7. Looked up from germline, CDR1 is SNHLY and CDR2 is FYNNEI. This CDR3 is 14 amino acids long.

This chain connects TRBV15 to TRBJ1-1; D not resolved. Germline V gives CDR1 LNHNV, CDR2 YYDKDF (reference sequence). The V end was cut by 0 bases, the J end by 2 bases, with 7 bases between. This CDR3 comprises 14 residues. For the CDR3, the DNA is TGTGCCACCAGCAGAGACACGGTCAACACTGAAGCTTTCTTT. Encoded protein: CATSRDTVNTEAFF. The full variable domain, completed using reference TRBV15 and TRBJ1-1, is DAMVIQNPRYQVTQFGKPVTLSCSQTLNHNVMYWYQQKSSQAPKLLFHYYDKDFNNEADTPDNFQSRRPNTSFCFLDIRSPGLGDTAMYLCATSRDTVNTEAFFGQGTRLTVV.

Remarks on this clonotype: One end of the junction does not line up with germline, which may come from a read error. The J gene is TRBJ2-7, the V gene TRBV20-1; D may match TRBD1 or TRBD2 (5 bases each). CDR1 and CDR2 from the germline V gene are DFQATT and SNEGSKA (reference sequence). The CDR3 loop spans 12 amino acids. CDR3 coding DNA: TGCAGTGCTAGAGATCTCCGGGGCGAGCAGCACTTC. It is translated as CSARDLRGEQHF.

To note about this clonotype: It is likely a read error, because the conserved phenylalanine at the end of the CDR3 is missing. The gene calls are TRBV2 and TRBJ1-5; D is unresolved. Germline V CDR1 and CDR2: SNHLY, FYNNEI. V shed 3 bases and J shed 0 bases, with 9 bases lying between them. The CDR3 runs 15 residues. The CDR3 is CASSDSAGSNQPQHS. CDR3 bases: TGTGCCAGCAGTGATTCCGCCGGTAGCAATCAGCCCCAGCATTCT.

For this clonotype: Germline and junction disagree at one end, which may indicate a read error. In DNA, the CDR3 is TGTGCCAGCAGTTCCCCCTCGGGACTTCCCAAGGGGATAGATACGCAGTATTTT. It yields the protein CASSSPSGLPKGIDTQYF. The rearrangement joins TRBV10-3 to TRBJ2-3; possibly TRBD2 for D (6 bases). The V gene's germline CDR1 is ENHRY and CDR2 SYGVKD. The CDR3 covers 18 residues.

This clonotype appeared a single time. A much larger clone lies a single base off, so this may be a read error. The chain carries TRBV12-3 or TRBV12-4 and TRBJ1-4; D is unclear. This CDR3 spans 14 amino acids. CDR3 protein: CTSSSLTVNEKLFF. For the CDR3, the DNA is TGTACCAGCAGTTCACTGACGGTAAATGAAAAACTGTTTTTT.

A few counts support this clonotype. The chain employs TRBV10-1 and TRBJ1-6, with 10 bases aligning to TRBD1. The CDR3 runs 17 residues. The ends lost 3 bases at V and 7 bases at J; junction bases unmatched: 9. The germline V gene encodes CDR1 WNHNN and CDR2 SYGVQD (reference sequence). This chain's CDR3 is CASSESTGGDRNSPLHF. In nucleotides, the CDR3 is TGCGCCAGCAGTGAATCGACAGGGGGCGATAGAAATTCACCCCTCCACTTT.

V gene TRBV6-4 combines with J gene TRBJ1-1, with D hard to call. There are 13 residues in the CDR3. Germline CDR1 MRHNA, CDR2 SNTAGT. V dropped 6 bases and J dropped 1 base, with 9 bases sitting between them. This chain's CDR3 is CASRDGTNTEAFF. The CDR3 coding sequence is TGTGCCAGCAGAGACGGCACGAACACTGAAGCTTTCTTT.

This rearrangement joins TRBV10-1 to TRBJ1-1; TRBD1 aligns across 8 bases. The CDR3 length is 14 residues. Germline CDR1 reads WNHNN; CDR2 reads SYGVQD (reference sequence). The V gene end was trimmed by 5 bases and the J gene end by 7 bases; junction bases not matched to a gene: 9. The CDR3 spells CASSPSDRGNEAFF. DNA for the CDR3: TGCGCCAGCAGTCCTTCAGACAGGGGTAATGAAGCTTTCTTT.

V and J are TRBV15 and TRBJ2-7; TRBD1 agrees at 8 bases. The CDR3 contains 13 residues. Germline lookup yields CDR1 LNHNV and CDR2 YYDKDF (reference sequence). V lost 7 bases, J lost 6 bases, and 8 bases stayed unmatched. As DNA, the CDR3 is TGTGCCACCAAACGACAGGGGATGCTCGAGCAGTACTTC. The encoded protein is CATKRQGMLEQYF.

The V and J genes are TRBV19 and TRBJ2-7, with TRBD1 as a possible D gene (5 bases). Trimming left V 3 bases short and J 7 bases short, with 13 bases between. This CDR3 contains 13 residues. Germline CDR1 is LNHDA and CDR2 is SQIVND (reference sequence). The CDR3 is CASSIRGSWEQYF. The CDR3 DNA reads TGTGCCAGTAGTATTAGGGGATCTTGGGAGCAGTACTTC.

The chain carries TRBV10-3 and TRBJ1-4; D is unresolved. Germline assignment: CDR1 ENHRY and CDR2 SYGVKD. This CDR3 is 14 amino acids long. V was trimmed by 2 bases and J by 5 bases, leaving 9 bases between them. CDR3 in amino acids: CAISEPSVNEKLFF. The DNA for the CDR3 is TGTGCCATCAGTGAGCCCTCCGTCAATGAAAAACTGTTTTTT.

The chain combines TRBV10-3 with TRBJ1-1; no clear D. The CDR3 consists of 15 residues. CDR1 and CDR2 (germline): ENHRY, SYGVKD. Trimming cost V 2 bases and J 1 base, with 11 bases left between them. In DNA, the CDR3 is TGTGCCATCAGTGAGAATCGGAAGGAGAACACTGAAGCTTTCTTT. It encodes CAISENRKENTEAFF.

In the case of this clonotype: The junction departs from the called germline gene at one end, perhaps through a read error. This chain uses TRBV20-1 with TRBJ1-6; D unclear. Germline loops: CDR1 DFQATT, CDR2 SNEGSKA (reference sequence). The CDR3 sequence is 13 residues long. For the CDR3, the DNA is TGCAGTGCTAGCCAGCCTAATAATTCATCCCTCCACTTT. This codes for CSASQPNNSSLHF.

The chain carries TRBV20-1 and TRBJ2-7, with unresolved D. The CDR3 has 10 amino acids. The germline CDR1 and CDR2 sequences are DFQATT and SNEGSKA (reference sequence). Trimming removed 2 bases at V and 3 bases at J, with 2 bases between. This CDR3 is CSARLYEQYF. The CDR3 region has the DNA TGCAGTGCTAGACTCTACGAGCAGTACTTC.

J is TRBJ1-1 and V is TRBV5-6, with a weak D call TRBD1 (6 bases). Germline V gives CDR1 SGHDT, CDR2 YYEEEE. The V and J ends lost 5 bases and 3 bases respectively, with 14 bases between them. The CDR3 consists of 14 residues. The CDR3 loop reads CASREGQTYTEAFF. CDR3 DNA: TGTGCCAGCAGGGAAGGACAGACTTACACTGAAGCTTTCTTT. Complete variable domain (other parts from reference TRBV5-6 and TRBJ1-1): DAGVTQSPTHLIKTRGQQVTLRCSPKSGHDTVSWYQQALGQGPQFIFQYYEEEERQRGNFPDRFSGHQFPNYSSELNVNALLLGDSALYLCASREGQTYTEAFFGQGTRLTVV.

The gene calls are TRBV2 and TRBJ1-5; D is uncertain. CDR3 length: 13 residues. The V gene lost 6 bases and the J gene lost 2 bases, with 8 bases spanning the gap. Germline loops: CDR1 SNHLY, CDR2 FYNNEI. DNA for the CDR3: TGTGCCAGCAGCAAATCACGCAATCAGCCCCAGCATTTT. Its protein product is CASSKSRNQPQHF.

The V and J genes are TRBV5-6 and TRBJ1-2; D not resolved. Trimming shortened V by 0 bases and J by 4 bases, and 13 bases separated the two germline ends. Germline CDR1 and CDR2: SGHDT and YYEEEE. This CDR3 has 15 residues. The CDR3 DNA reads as TGTGCCAGCAGCTTGGGGGCCTGGACCTCCTATGGCTACACCTTC. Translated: CASSLGAWTSYGYTF.

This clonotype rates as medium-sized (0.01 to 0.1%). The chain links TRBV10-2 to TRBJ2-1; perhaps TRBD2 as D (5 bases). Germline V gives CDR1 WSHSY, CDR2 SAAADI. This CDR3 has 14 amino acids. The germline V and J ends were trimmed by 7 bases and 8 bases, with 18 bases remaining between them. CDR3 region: CASTLSRGSYEQFF. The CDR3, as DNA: TGCGCCAGCACCCTCTCACGAGGGAGCTATGAGCAGTTCTTC.

CDR3 amino acids: CSARDVHLQETQYF. As DNA, the CDR3 is TGCAGTGCTAGAGATGTCCACCTGCAAGAGACCCAGTACTTC. This chain connects TRBV20-1 to TRBJ2-5; D ambiguous. CDR3 length: 14 residues. Germline V lookup: CDR1 DFQATT, CDR2 SNEGSKA (reference sequence). V was cut by 0 bases and J by 2 bases, with 10 bases left in between.

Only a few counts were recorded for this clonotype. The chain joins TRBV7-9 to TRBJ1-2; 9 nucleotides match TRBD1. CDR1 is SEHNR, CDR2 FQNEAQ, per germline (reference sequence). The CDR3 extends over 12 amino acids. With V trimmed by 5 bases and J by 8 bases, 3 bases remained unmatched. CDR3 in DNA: TGTGCCAGCAGCCCAGGACAGGGGGGCTACACCTTC. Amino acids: CASSPGQGGYTF.